A selection of T cell receptor beta chains follows, all from one sample in a study of OX40 agonist ivuxolimab in advanced cancers. The table came from immunoSEQ multiplex PCR; TCRdb's copy has only in-frame clones and leaves some out. The data hold 57,000 or so clones, with roughly 89% observed a single time. The starting material was CD4+ or CD8+ T cells sorted from blood, obtained in a trial of the OX40 agonist ivuxolimab. The receptors were sampled from an adult with an advanced solid tumor such as melanoma, head and neck, liver or kidney cancer. CDR3s include the opening cysteine and the closing phenylalanine or tryptophan. D genes are given only for firm matches. A clone size is listed for some rows: how often the clone was seen (once, few, many), or a class if it is expanded.

once | TRBJ2-1 | TRBD2 | TRBV10-3 | CASQPGTSLVEQFF | TGTGCCAGCCAACCCGGGACTAGTTTGGTTGAGCAGTTCTTC
- | TRBJ2-5 | TRBD2 | TRBV18 | CASSPLAGNQETQYF | TGTGCCAGCTCACCACTAGCGGGAAACCAAGAGACCCAGTACTTC
once | TRBJ2-5 | - | TRBV29-1 | CSAQSLRETQYF | TGCAGCGCCCAGTCCCTTCGGGAGACCCAGTACTTC
- | TRBJ2-2 | - | TRBV6-5 | CASSSRLVGGGGELFF | TGTGCCAGCAGTTCCAGACTAGTGGGGGGTGGCGGGGAGCTGTTTTTT
- | TRBJ2-3 | - | TRBV11-2 | CASSKRGVAERTDTQYF | TGTGCCAGCAGCAAACGAGGGGTAGCGGAGCGCACAGATACGCAGTATTTT
- | TRBJ2-5 | - | TRBV11-2 | CASSLDRSGETQYF | TGTGCCAGCAGCTTAGATCGGTCTGGGGAGACCCAGTACTTC
- | TRBJ1-1 | TRBD1 | TRBV5-4 | CASGGGSCVTEAFF | TGTGCCAGCGGAGGGGGCTCGTGTGTCACTGAAGCTTTCTTT
- | TRBJ1-6 | - | TRBV9 | CASKAPTGRPPLHF | TGTGCCAGCAAGGCACCTACAGGGAGGCCACCCCTCCACTTT
- | TRBJ2-7 | TRBD1 | TRBV2 | CASRRTGDSSYEQYF | TGTGCCAGCAGAAGGACAGGGGACAGCTCCTACGAGCAGTACTTC
- | TRBJ1-1 | TRBD1 | TRBV20-1 | CSARSGQGAFF | TGCAGTGCTAGATCGGGACAGGGAGCTTTCTTT
- | TRBJ1-2 | - | TRBV7-2 | CASSFLRGGYTF | TGTGCCAGCAGCTTTTTAAGAGGTGGCTACACCTTC
- | TRBJ2-5 | TRBD2 | TRBV9 | CASSVLSSGRFGCQETQYF | TGTGCCAGCAGCGTACTATCTAGCGGGAGGTTTGGTTGTCAAGAGACCCAGTACTTC
- | TRBJ2-5 | - | TRBV5-1 | CASSARGGVGETQYF | TGCGCCAGCAGCGCCCGAGGTGGGGTAGGAGAGACCCAGTACTTC
- | TRBJ2-1 | - | TRBV28 | CASSSPGASSYNEQFF | TGTGCCAGCAGTTCCCCGGGGGCGAGCTCCTACAATGAGCAGTTCTTC
- | TRBJ2-7 | TRBD1 | TRBV5-1 | CASSLGTGGSEQYF | TGCGCCAGCAGCTTGGGGACAGGGGGCTCCGAGCAGTACTTC
- | TRBJ2-1 | - | TRBV7-3 | CASSLVADSYNEQFF | TGTGCCAGCAGCCTTGTCGCGGACTCCTACAATGAGCAGTTCTTC
- | TRBJ2-5 | TRBD2 | TRBV7-7 | CASSLRLPSGSGRTETQYF | TGTGCTAGCAGCTTGAGACTACCAAGTGGTAGCGGGAGGACGGAGACCCAGTACTTC
- | TRBJ2-5 | - | TRBV9 | CASSGLVGETQYF | TGTGCCAGCAGCGGACTAGTGGGGGAGACCCAGTACTTC
- | TRBJ2-3 | TRBD2 | TRBV7-3 | CASSPGLAGYADTQYF | TGTGCCAGCAGCCCCGGACTAGCGGGATATGCAGATACGCAGTATTTT
- | TRBJ1-1 | - | TRBV30 | CAWSDRGSEAFF | TGTGCCTGGAGCGATAGAGGATCTGAAGCTTTCTTT
few | TRBJ1-3 | - | TRBV6-5 | CASSSQGIGNTIYF | TGTGCCAGCAGTTCTCAGGGCATTGGAAACACCATATATTTT
- | TRBJ2-2 | - | TRBV9 | CASSTPLPQGTGELFF | TGTGCCAGCAGCACCCCTCTTCCTCAGGGGACCGGGGAGCTGTTTTTT
- | TRBJ2-4 | - | TRBV11-3 | CASSQGMRDIQYF | TGTGCCAGCAGCCAGGGGATGAGGGACATTCAGTACTTC
once | TRBJ2-1 | TRBD2 | TRBV4-3 | CASSLRLAGGSPYNEQFF | TGCGCCAGCAGCCTGAGACTAGCGGGAGGGTCCCCCTACAATGAGCAGTTCTTC
- | TRBJ1-1 | - | TRBV10-3 | CAIRGTAGVEAFF | TGTGCCATCAGGGGGACGGCGGGAGTTGAAGCTTTCTTT
- | TRBJ2-7 | - | TRBV11-1 | CASSGAGFGSYEQYF | TGTGCCAGCAGTGGGGCTGGTTTCGGTTCCTACGAGCAGTACTTC
- | TRBJ2-7 | TRBD1 | TRBV7-8 | CASSLDRVGYEQYF | TGTGCCAGCAGCTTGGACAGGGTTGGCTACGAGCAGTACTTC
once | TRBJ2-7 | - | TRBV6-1 | CASRDGAYEQYF | TGTGCCAGCCGGGACGGTGCCTACGAGCAGTACTTC
- | TRBJ2-3 | TRBD1 | TRBV5-1 | CASSLSPGTDTDTQYF | TGCGCCAGCAGCTTGTCCCCCGGGACAGACACAGATACGCAGTATTTT
few | TRBJ2-5 | - | TRBV2 | CASTLLGTGQETQYF | TGTGCCAGCACCCTGTTAGGCACAGGACAAGAGACCCAGTACTTC
- | TRBJ2-4 | TRBD2 | TRBV28 | CASSAPGLSTIQYF | TGTGCCAGCAGCGCGCCGGGACTATCAACCATTCAGTACTTC
once | TRBJ1-5 | - | TRBV6-1 | CASSERGQPQHF | TGTGCCAGCAGTGAACGAGGTCAGCCCCAGCATTTT
few | TRBJ1-5 | - | TRBV19 | CASSIGRQPQHF | TGTGCCAGTAGTATAGGTAGACAGCCCCAGCATTTT
- | TRBJ1-2 | - | TRBV21-1 | CASSKFGRTVKYGYTF | TGTGCCAGCAGCAAATTCGGTCGGACAGTAAAATATGGCTACACCTTC
- | TRBJ2-5 | - | TRBV21-1 | CASSKEIPTFVGETQYF | TGTGCCAGCAGCAAAGAAATACCAACCTTCGTCGGGGAGACCCAGTACTTC
- | TRBJ2-1 | - | TRBV7-3 | CASSPQGGANEQFF | TGTGCCAGCAGTCCCCAGGGGGGGGCGAATGAGCAGTTCTTC
- | TRBJ1-1 | - | TRBV6-1 | CASRGTTGRNTEAFF | TGTGCCAGCAGAGGTACGACAGGTAGGAACACTGAAGCTTTCTTT
- | TRBJ2-7 | TRBD2 | TRBV28 | CASSSPRTSGLPYEQYF | TGTGCCAGCAGTTCCCCCCGGACTAGCGGGTTACCCTACGAGCAGTACTTC
- | TRBJ2-1 | TRBD2 | TRBV15 | CATSRGLAINEQFF | TGTGCCACCAGCAGAGGACTAGCGATCAATGAGCAGTTCTTC